This is a list of T cell receptor beta chains from one sample in a study of cytomegalovirus exposure and HLA in healthy donors. Clones were read by immunoSEQ multiplex PCR, and TCRdb kept only the in-frame ones, dropping some. The sample has about 140,000 clones; around 80% are singletons. Sequencing was carried out using PBMCs. These TCRs come from a woman younger than 45 in good health and CMV-seronegative. CDR3s include the opening cysteine and the closing phenylalanine or tryptophan. The order of the fields is clone size, CDR3 length, D gene, J gene, V gene, CDR3 protein, CDR3 DNA. D genes are given only for firm matches. Size is omitted from some rows. Given values are once, few, many or a class for expanded clones.

clone_size: -
cdr3_length: 17
d_call: -
j_call: TRBJ2-1
v_call: TRBV4-2
cdr3_aa: CASSHRPAGSSYNEQFF
cdr3_nt: TGTGCCAGCAGCCATCGTCCCGCGGGTAGCTCCTACAATGAGCAGTTCTTC

clone_size: once
cdr3_length: 17
d_call: TRBD2
j_call: TRBJ2-1
v_call: TRBV10-1
cdr3_aa: CASNPGGGSIPYNEQFF
cdr3_nt: TGCGCCAGCAACCCCGGAGGCGGGAGTATACCCTACAATGAGCAGTTCTTC

clone_size: -
cdr3_length: 16
d_call: -
j_call: TRBJ1-2
v_call: TRBV9
cdr3_aa: CASSVVRQAFDYGYTF
cdr3_nt: TGTGCCAGCAGCGTAGTGAGACAGGCCTTTGACTATGGCTACACCTTC

clone_size: -
cdr3_length: 12
d_call: -
j_call: TRBJ1-1
v_call: TRBV11-2
cdr3_aa: CASSLSGTEAFF
cdr3_nt: TGTGCCAGCAGCTTATCAGGCACTGAAGCTTTCTTT

clone_size: few
cdr3_length: 14
d_call: -
j_call: TRBJ1-1
v_call: TRBV5-8
cdr3_aa: CASSRTVGNTEAFF
cdr3_nt: TGTGCCAGCAGCCGGACAGTAGGTAACACTGAAGCTTTCTTT

clone_size: -
cdr3_length: 15
d_call: -
j_call: TRBJ1-3
v_call: TRBV7-9
cdr3_aa: CASSGGIDSGNTIYF
cdr3_nt: TGTGCCAGCTCGGGCGGGATCGACTCTGGAAACACCATATATTTT

clone_size: once
cdr3_length: 16
d_call: TRBD2
j_call: TRBJ2-1
v_call: TRBV14
cdr3_aa: CASSQDRGTTYNEQFF
cdr3_nt: TGTGCCAGCAGCCAAGATCGGGGGACTACCTACAATGAGCAGTTCTTC

clone_size: -
cdr3_length: 14
d_call: -
j_call: TRBJ2-5
v_call: TRBV18
cdr3_aa: CASSPSRVVETQYF
cdr3_nt: TGTGCCAGCTCACCGAGCAGGGTTGTGGAGACCCAGTACTTC

clone_size: -
cdr3_length: 14
d_call: -
j_call: TRBJ1-2
v_call: TRBV29-1
cdr3_aa: CSVRGGDGPYGYTF
cdr3_nt: TGCAGCGTCCGCGGGGGGGACGGGCCTTATGGCTACACCTTC

clone_size: -
cdr3_length: 15
d_call: TRBD2
j_call: TRBJ2-5
v_call: TRBV5-5
cdr3_aa: CASSLGSGGSETQYF
cdr3_nt: TGTGCCAGCAGCTTGGGCAGCGGGGGATCGGAGACCCAGTACTTC

clone_size: -
cdr3_length: 14
d_call: TRBD1
j_call: TRBJ1-5
v_call: TRBV27
cdr3_aa: CASRRQGINQPQHF
cdr3_nt: TGTGCCAGCAGGAGACAGGGAATCAATCAGCCCCAGCATTTT

clone_size: -
cdr3_length: 14
d_call: TRBD1
j_call: TRBJ1-5
v_call: TRBV7-2
cdr3_aa: CASSSGGSNQPQHF
cdr3_nt: TGTGCCAGCAGCTCAGGGGGTAGCAATCAGCCCCAGCATTTT

clone_size: -
cdr3_length: 15
d_call: -
j_call: TRBJ2-1
v_call: TRBV6-5
cdr3_aa: CASRSRTTTYNGQFF
cdr3_nt: TGTGCCAGCAGATCCCGGACTACGACTTACAATGGGCAGTTCTTC

clone_size: -
cdr3_length: 16
d_call: -
j_call: TRBJ1-1
v_call: TRBV5-5
cdr3_aa: CASIGTGGALNTEAFF
cdr3_nt: TGTGCCAGCATCGGGACGGGGGGCGCATTGAACACTGAAGCTTTCTTT

clone_size: -
cdr3_length: 17
d_call: TRBD2
j_call: TRBJ2-2
v_call: TRBV7-9
cdr3_aa: CASSRGLAPSNTGELFF
cdr3_nt: TGTGCCAGCAGCAGGGGACTAGCGCCCTCGAACACCGGGGAGCTGTTTTTT

clone_size: few
cdr3_length: 13
d_call: TRBD1
j_call: TRBJ2-7
v_call: TRBV6-1
cdr3_aa: CASHVRGTYEQYF
cdr3_nt: TGTGCCAGTCACGTCAGGGGGACGTACGAGCAGTACTTC

clone_size: -
cdr3_length: 12
d_call: TRBD1
j_call: TRBJ1-2
v_call: TRBV5-1
cdr3_aa: CASNRQGYGYTF
cdr3_nt: TGCGCCAGCAACAGACAGGGCTATGGCTACACCTTC

clone_size: -
cdr3_length: 11
d_call: -
j_call: TRBJ2-7
v_call: TRBV2
cdr3_aa: CASKDSAEQYF
cdr3_nt: TGTGCCAGCAAGGACTCCGCCGAGCAGTACTTC

clone_size: -
cdr3_length: 16
d_call: -
j_call: TRBJ2-1
v_call: TRBV21-1
cdr3_aa: CASSKESKSSYNEQFF
cdr3_nt: TGTGCCAGCAGCAAAGAGTCAAAGAGCTCCTACAATGAGCAGTTCTTC

clone_size: -
cdr3_length: 13
d_call: -
j_call: TRBJ1-2
v_call: TRBV7-2
cdr3_aa: CASSLAGLAGYTF
cdr3_nt: TGTGCCAGCAGCCTGGCGGGACTAGCAGGCTACACCTTC